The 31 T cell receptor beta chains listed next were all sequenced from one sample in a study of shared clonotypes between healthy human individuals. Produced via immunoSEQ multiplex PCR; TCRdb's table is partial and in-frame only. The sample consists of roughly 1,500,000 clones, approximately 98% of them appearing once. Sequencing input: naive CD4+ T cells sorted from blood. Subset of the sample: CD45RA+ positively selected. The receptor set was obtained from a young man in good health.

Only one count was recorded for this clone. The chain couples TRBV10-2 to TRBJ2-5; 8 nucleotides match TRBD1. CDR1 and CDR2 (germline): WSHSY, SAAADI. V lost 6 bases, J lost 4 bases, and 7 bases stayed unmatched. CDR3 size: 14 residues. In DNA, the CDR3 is TGCGCCAGCAGATCGTTGACAGGGGCAGAGACCCAGTACTTC. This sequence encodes CASRSLTGAETQYF.

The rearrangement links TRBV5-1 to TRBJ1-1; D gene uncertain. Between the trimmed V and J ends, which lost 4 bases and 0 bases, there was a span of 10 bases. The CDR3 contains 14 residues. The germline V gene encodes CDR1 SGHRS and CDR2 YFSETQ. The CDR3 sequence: CASSEGVVNTEAFF. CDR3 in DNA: TGCGCCAGCAGCGAGGGAGTGGTGAACACTGAAGCTTTCTTT.

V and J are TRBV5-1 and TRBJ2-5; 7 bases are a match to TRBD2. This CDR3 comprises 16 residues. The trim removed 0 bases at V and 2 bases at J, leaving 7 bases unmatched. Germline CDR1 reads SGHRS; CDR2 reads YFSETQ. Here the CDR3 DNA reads TGCGCCAGCAGCTTGGGCCTAGCGGATATTCAAGAGACCCAGTACTTC. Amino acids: CASSLGLADIQETQYF. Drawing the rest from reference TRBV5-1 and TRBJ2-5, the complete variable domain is KAGVTQTPRYLIKTRGQQVTLSCSPISGHRSVSWYQQTPGQGLQFLFEYFSETQRNKGNFPGRFSGRQFSNSRSEMNVSTLELGDSALYLCASSLGLADIQETQYFGPGTRLLVL.

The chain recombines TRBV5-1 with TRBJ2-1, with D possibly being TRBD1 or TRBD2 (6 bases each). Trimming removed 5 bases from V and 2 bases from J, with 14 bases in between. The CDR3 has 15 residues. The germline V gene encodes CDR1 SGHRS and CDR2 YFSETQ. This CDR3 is CASSYRGAPYNEQFF. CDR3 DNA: TGCGCCAGCAGTTATAGGGGGGCACCCTACAATGAGCAGTTCTTC.

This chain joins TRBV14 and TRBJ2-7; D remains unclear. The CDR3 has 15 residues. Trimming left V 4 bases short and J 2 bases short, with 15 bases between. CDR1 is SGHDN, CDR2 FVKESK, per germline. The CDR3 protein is CASSPLGQATYEQYF. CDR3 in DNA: TGTGCCAGCAGCCCTCTCGGGCAGGCAACCTACGAGCAGTACTTC. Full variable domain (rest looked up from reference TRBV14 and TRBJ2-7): EAGVTQFPSHSVIEKGQTVTLRCDPISGHDNLYWYRRVMGKEIKFLLHFVKESKQDESGMPNNRFLAERTGGTYSTLKVQPAELEDSGVYFCASSPLGQATYEQYFGPGTRLTVT.

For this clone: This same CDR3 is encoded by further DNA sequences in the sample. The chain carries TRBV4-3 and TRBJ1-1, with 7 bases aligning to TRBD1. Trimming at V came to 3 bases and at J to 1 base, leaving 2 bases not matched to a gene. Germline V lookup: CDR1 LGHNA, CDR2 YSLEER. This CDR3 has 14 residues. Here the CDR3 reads CASSHNRGNTEAFF. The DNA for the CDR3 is TGCGCCAGCAGCCACAACAGGGGGAACACTGAAGCTTTCTTT.

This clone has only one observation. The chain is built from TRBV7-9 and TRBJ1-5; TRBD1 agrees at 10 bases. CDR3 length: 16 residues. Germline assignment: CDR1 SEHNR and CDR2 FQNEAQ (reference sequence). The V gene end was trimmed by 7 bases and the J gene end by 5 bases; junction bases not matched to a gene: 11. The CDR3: CASNPQFGTGDQPQHF. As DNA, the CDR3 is TGTGCCAGCAACCCCCAATTCGGGACAGGGGATCAGCCCCAGCATTTT.

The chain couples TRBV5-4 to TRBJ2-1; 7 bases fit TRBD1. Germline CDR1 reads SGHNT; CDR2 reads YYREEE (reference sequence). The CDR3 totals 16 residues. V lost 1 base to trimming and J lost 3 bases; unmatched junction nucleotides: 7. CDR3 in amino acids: CASSLNAGGDYNEQFF. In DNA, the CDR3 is TGTGCCAGCAGCTTGAACGCAGGGGGAGACTACAATGAGCAGTTCTTC.

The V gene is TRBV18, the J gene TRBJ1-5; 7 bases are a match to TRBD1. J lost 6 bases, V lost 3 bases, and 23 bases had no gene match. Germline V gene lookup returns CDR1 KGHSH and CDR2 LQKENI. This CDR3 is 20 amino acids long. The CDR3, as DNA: TGTGCCAGCTCACCGACCCCCCAGACAGGGTTGAGGGATTCGCGTCAGCCCCAGCATTTT. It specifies CASSPTPQTGLRDSRQPQHF.

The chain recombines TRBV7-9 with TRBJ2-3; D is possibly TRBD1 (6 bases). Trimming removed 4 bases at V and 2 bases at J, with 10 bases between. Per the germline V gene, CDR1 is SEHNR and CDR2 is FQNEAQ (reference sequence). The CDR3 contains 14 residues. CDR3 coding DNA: TGTGCCAGCAGCTCCGGACAGCACACAGATACGCAGTATTTT. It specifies CASSSGQHTDTQYF.

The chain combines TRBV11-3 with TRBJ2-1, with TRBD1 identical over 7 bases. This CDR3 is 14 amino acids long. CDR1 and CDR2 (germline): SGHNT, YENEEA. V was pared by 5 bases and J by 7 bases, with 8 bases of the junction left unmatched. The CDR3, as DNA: TGTGCCAGCAGCCCGGGCAGGGGGTGGAATGAGCAGTTCTTC. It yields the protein CASSPGRGWNEQFF.

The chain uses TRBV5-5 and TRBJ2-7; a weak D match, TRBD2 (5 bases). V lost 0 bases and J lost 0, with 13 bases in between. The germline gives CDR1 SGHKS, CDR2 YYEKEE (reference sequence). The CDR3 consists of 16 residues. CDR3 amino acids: CASSLGPSGFSYEQYF. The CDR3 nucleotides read TGTGCCAGCAGCTTGGGACCGAGCGGATTCTCCTACGAGCAGTACTTC. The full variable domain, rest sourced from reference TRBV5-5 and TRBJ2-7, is DAGVTQSPTHLIKTRGQQVTLRCSPISGHKSVSWYQQVLGQGPQFIFQYYEKEERGRGNFPDRFSARQFPNYSSELNVNALLLGDSALYLCASSLGPSGFSYEQYFGPGTRLTVT.

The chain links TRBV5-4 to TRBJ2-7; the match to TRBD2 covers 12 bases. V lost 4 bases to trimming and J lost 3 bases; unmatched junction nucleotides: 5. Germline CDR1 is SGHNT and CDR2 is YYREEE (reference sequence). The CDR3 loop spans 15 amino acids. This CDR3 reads CASSTTSGRFYEQYF. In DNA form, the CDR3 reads TGTGCCAGCAGCACCACTAGCGGGAGGTTCTACGAGCAGTACTTC.

CDR3 DNA sequence: TGTGCCAGCTCACCACCGTCGGGAGACTATAATGAAAAACTGTTTTTT. Translated, it gives CASSPPSGDYNEKLFF. The chain has TRBV18 and TRBJ1-4; D gene uncertain. CDR3 size: 16 residues. Germline CDR1 is KGHSH and CDR2 is LQKENI. V lost 0 bases, J lost 4 bases, and 12 bases lay in between.

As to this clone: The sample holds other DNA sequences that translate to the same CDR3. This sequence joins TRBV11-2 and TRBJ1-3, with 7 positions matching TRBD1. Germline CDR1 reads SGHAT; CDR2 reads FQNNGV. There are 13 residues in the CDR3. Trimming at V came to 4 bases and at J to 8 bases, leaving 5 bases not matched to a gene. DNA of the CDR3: TGTGCCAGCAGCTCAAGACAGGGAGACACCATATATTTT. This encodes CASSSRQGDTIYF.

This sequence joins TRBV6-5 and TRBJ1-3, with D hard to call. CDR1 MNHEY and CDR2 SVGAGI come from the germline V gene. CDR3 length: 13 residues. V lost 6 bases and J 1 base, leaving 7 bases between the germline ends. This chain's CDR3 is CASRQRSGNTIYF. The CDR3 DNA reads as TGTGCCAGCAGGCAGAGGTCTGGAAACACCATATATTTT.

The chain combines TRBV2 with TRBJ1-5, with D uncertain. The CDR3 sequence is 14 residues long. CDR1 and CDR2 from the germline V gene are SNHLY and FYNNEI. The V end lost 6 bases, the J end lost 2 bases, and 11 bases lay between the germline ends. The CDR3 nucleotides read TGTGCCAGCAGGATATATCGGGGCAATCAGCCCCAGCATTTT. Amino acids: CASRIYRGNQPQHF.

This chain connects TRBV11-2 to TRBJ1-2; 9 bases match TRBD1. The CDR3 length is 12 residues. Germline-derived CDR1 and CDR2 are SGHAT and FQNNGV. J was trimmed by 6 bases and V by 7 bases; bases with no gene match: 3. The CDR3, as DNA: TGTGCCAGCACCCGACAGGGGGATGGCTACACCTTC. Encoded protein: CASTRQGDGYTF.

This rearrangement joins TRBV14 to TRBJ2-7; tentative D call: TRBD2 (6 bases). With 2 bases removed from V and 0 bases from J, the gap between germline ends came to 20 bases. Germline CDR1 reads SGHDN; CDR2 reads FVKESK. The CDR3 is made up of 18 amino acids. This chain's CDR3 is CASSQRIATWRDSYEQYF. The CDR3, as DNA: TGTGCCAGCAGCCAACGAATTGCTACTTGGCGGGACTCCTACGAGCAGTACTTC.

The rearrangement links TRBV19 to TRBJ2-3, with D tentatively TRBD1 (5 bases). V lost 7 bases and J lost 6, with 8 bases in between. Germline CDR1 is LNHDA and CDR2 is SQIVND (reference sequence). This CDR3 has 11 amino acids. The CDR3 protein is CASITGDTQYF. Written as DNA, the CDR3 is TGTGCCAGTATAACAGGTGATACGCAGTATTTT.

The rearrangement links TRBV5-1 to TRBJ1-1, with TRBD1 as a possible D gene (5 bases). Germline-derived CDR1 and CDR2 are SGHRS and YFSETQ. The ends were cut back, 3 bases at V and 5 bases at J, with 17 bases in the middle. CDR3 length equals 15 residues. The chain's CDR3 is CASSSASLGVTEAFF. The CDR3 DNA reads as TGCGCCAGCAGCTCGGCTTCGTTAGGGGTTACTGAAGCTTTCTTT.

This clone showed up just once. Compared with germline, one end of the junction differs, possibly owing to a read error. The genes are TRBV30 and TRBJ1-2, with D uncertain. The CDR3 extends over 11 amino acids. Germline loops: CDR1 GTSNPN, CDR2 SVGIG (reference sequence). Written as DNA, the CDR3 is TGTGCCTCGAGTCGGGTTTATGGCTACACCTTC. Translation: CASSRVYGYTF.

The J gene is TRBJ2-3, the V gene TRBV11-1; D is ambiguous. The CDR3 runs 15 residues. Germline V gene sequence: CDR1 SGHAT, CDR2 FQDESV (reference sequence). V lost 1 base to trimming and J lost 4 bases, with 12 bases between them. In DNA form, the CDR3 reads TGTGCCAGCAGCTTAGTGGGGATGGCCCCAGATACGCAGTATTTT. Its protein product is CASSLVGMAPDTQYF.

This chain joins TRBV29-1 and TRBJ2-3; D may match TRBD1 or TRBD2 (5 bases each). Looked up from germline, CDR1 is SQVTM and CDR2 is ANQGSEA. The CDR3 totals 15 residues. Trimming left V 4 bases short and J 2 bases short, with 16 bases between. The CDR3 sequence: CSVVLGTQYTDTQYF. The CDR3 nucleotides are TGCAGCGTTGTGCTCGGGACGCAATACACAGATACGCAGTATTTT.

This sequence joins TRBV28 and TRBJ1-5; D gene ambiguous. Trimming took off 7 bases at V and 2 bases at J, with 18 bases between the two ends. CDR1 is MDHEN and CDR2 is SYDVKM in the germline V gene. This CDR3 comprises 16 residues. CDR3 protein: CASTPPPTSGNQPQHF. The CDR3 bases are TGTGCCAGCACCCCACCCCCGACTAGCGGCAATCAGCCCCAGCATTTT.

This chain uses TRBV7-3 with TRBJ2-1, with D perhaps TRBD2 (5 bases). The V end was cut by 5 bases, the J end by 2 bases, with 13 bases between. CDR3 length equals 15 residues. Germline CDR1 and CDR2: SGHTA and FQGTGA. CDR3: CASSTTSGPYNEQFF. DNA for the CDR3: TGTGCCAGCAGCACGACCAGCGGTCCCTACAATGAGCAGTTCTTC. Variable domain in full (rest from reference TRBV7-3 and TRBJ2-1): GAGVSQTPSNKVTEKGKYVELRCDPISGHTALYWYRQSLGQGPEFLIYFQGTGAADDSGLPNDRFFAVRPEGSVSTLKIQRTERGDSAVYLCASSTTSGPYNEQFFGPGTRLTVL.

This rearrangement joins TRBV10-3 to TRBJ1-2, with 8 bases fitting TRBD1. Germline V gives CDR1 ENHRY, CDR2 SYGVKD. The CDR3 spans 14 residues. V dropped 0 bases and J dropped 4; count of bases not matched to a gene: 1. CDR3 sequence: CAISESGTGYGYTF. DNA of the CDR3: TGTGCCATCAGTGAGTCAGGGACAGGCTATGGCTACACCTTC.

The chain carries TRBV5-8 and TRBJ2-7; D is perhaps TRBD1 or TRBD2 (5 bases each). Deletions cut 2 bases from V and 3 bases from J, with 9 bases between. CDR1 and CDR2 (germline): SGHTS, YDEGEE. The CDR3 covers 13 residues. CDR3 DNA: TGTGCCAGCAGCTTTGGGGGTCACTACGAGCAGTACTTC. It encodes CASSFGGHYEQYF. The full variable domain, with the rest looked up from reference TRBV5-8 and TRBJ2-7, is EAGVTQSPTHLIKTRGQQATLRCSPISGHTSVYWYQQALGLGLQFLLWYDEGEERNRGNFPPRFSGRQFPNYSSELNVNALELEDSALYLCASSFGGHYEQYFGPGTRLTVT.

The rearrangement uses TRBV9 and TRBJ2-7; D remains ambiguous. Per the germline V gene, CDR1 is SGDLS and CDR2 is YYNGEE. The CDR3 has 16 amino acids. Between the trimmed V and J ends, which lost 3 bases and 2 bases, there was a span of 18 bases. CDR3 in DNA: TGTGCCAGCAGCGAAAGTCCCCAGAAGTCCCCCTACGAGCAGTACTTC. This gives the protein CASSESPQKSPYEQYF. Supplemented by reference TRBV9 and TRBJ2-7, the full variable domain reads DSGVTQTPKHLITATGQRVTLRCSPRSGDLSVYWYQQSLDQGLQFLIQYYNGEERAKGNILERFSAQQFPDLHSELNLSSLELGDSALYFCASSESPQKSPYEQYFGPGTRLTVT.

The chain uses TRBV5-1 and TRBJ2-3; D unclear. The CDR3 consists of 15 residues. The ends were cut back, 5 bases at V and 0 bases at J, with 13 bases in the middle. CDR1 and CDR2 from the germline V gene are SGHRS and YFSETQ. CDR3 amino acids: CASSLISSSTDTQYF. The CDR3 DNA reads TGCGCCAGCAGTTTGATTAGTTCTAGCACAGATACGCAGTATTTT.

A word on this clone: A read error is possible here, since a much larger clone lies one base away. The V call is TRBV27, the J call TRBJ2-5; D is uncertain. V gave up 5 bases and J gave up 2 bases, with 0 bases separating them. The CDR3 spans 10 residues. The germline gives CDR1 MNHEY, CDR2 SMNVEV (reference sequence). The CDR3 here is CASSQETQYF. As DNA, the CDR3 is TGTGCCAGCAGTCAAGAGACCCAGTACTTC.